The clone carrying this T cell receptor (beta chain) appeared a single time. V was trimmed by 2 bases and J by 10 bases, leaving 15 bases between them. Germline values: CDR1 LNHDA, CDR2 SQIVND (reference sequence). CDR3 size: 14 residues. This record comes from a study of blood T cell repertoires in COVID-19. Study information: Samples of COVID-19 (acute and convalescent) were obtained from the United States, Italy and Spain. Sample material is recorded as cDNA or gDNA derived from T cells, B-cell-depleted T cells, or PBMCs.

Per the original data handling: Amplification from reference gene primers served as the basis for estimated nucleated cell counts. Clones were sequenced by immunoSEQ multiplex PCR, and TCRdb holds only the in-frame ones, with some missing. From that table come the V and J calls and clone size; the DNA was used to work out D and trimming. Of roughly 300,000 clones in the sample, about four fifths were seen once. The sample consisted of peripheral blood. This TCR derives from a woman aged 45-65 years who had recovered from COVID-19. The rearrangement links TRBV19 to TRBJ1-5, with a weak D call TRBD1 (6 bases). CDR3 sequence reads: CASSIRGTLGPQHF. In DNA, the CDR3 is TGTGCCAGTAGTATAAGGGGGACCCTAGGACCCCAGCATTTT.